This T cell receptor (beta chain) was retrieved from a study of spatial heterogeneity in lung cancer. Broader study findings: Ubiquitous expanded tumor TCRs were observed in blood more at resection than follow-up.

Time point reported: sample taken at primary tumor resection. Sequencing was performed on whole RNA extracted from tumor and nontumor lung tissue, or from frozen PBMC, and the material was left unsorted. Every TCR cDNA molecule bore a unique molecular identifier. TCRdb independently ran MiXCR on the 5' RACE reads; one entry per CDR3 protein. This table holds about 16,000 distinct CDR3 sequences, 7.5% to 8.5% found once. About this clonotype itself: The antigen remains undetermined.

The sequencing here drew on PBMCs, taken at surgery. The source of this sequence is a female donor with early-stage non-small cell lung cancer.

CDR3 amino acids: CASSSLGPYEQYF. The CDR3 bases are TGTGCCAGCAGTTCCCTGGGGCCCTACGAGCAGTACTTC. The J gene is TRBJ2-7, the V gene TRBV28; the D gene is possibly TRBD1 (5 bases). Trimming shortened V by 4 bases and J by 2 bases, and 9 bases separated the two germline ends. The CDR3 is 13 amino acids. The germline V gene has CDR1 MDHEN and CDR2 SYDVKM.